Listed below are T cell receptor beta chains from one sample, sequenced in a study of a mutant IDH1 vaccine in newly diagnosed glioma. Their specific antigens are unknown. Profiled with immunoSEQ multiplex PCR; TCRdb holds only in-frame clones, not every one. The repertoire consists of approximately 100,000 clones, with nearly 90% occurring once and the leading ten covering over 0.6%. Sequenced here: PBMCs, sampled from a glioma patient whose treatment included an IDH1 peptide vaccine. The receptors derive from a woman in her fifties or sixties with glioma. Both conserved end residues are part of each CDR3. The D gene is left open where the match is weak. The listing skips clone size in some rows; elsewhere it reads once, few, many or a size class.

>TRBJ2-7|TRBD1|.|TRBV7-8
TGTGCCAGCAGCCTACTGACAGGGTCCTACGAGCAGTACTTC
CASSLLTGSYEQYF
>TRBJ1-1|TRBD1|.|TRBV2
TGTGCCAGCAGCGGAAGACAGGGCGGGAACACTGAAGCTTTCTTT
CASSGRQGGNTEAFF
>TRBJ2-3|.|.|TRBV18
TGTGCCAGCTCACCCAGGGTAGGCACAGATACGCAGTATTTT
CASSPRVGTDTQYF
>TRBJ1-1|TRBD1|.|TRBV5-5
TGTGCCAGCAGCTTGGGGACAGGGACCGAAGCTTTCTTT
CASSLGTGTEAFF
>TRBJ2-3|.|.|TRBV6-5
TGTGCCAGCAGTTCCTACACGGCCCGGGGCACAGATACGCAGTATTTT
CASSSYTARGTDTQYF
>TRBJ2-7|.|.|TRBV2
TGTGCCAGCAGGGTCCCCTCCGAGCAGTACTTC
CASRVPSEQYF
>TRBJ1-5|TRBD1|.|TRBV19
TGTGCCAGTTCGCCCCGGACAGGGGACGATCAGCCCCAGCATTTT
CASSPRTGDDQPQHF
>TRBJ1-1|.|.|TRBV5-1
TGCGCCAGCAGCTTGGGTAGGGCAGGGAATTTGAACACTGAAGCTTTCTTT
CASSLGRAGNLNTEAFF
>TRBJ2-1|.|.|TRBV28
TGTGCCAGCGCGGGGATGCGGGGACCCTCCTACAATGAGCAGTTCTTC
CASAGMRGPSYNEQFF
>TRBJ2-1|TRBD2|.|TRBV7-3
TGTGCCAGCAGCTTAGGGACTAGCGGATACAATGAGCAGTTCTTC
CASSLGTSGYNEQFF
>TRBJ2-5|.|.|TRBV4-2
TGTGCCAGCAGCCCGGTGGGGAGGAGACTCCAAGAGACCCAGTACTTC
CASSPVGRRLQETQYF
>TRBJ2-1|TRBD2|.|TRBV25-1
TGTGCCAGCAGTGAACACAGCGGGAGGCCCTCAGATGAGCAGTTCTTC
CASSEHSGRPSDEQFF
>TRBJ1-1|.|.|TRBV7-3
TGTGCCAGCAGCTTAATCGGGGCAGGATCCATGAACACTGAAGCTTTCTTT
CASSLIGAGSMNTEAFF
>TRBJ2-1|.|.|TRBV10-1
TGCGCCAGCAGTGAGGTTTTGGGCAATGAGCAGTTCTTC
CASSEVLGNEQFF
>TRBJ1-2|.|.|TRBV10-3
TGTGCCATCAGTGAGTATCGCTATGGCTACACCTTC
CAISEYRYGYTF
>TRBJ2-1|TRBD2|.|TRBV28
TGTGCCAGCAGCCGCAGGACTAGCATTGTGAATGAGCAGTTCTTC
CASSRRTSIVNEQFF
>TRBJ2-2|.|.|TRBV11-3
TGTGCCAGCAGCTTAGATCGAACTACCGGGGAGCTGTTTTTT
CASSLDRTTGELFF
>TRBJ1-6|.|.|TRBV28
TGTGCCAGCAGGAGGGCAGGGGAGACCTATAATTCACCCCTCCACTTT
CASRRAGETYNSPLHF
>TRBJ1-5|.|.|TRBV28
TGTGCCAGCAGGTTAGGGGGTCAGCCCCAGCATTTT
CASRLGGQPQHF
>TRBJ2-5|.|.|TRBV5-1
TGCGCCAGCAGCTTGGAAAGGCGGGTAGAGACCCAGTACTTC
CASSLERRVETQYF
>TRBJ1-4|.|.|TRBV28
TGTGCCAGCAGTTTATCAGGGGATAGTGAAAAACTGTTTTTT
CASSLSGDSEKLFF
>TRBJ2-1|.|.|TRBV7-9
TGTGCCAGCAGCCCACAATCGGGGGAACTGGATGAGCAGTTCTTC
CASSPQSGELDEQFF
>TRBJ2-5|.|.|TRBV28
TGTGCCAGCAGTTTAATTCGCGAGATAGGTGTGGTGAAGACCCAGTACTTC
CASSLIREIGVVKTQYF
>TRBJ1-1|.|.|TRBV30
TGTGCCTGGAAAGGTAACACTGAAGCTTTCTTT
CAWKGNTEAFF
>TRBJ1-3|.|.|TRBV4-1
TGCGCCAGCAGCCAAGAAGAGGGATACTCTGGAAACACCATATATTTC
CASSQEEGYSGNTIYF
>TRBJ2-5|TRBD2|.|TRBV28
TGTGCCAGCAGTTCCATCGGACTAGTCCAAGATCGTCCGTACTTC
CASSSIGLVQDRPYF
>TRBJ2-1|.|.|TRBV28
TGTGCCAGCAGCGATACCCGAGATGAGCAGTTCTTC
CASSDTRDEQFF
>TRBJ2-5|.|.|TRBV7-2
TGTGCCAGCAGCTTAGACAGGGACGATGAGACCCAGTACTTC
CASSLDRDDETQYF
>TRBJ2-7|TRBD1|.|TRBV29-1
TGCAGCGTTGAGACAGGGTGGGGTCACGAGCAGTACTTC
CSVETGWGHEQYF
>TRBJ2-2|.|.|TRBV18
TGTGCCAGCTCACCGGCAGAAAACACCGGGGAGCTGTTTTTT
CASSPAENTGELFF
>TRBJ2-5|TRBD2|.|TRBV5-1
TGCGCCAGCAGCTTGGTACCTAGCGGGAGGGCCGCAGAGACCCAGTACTTC
CASSLVPSGRAAETQYF
>TRBJ1-4|.|.|TRBV10-3
TGTGCCATCGCCGATAAGGCTGGTGAAAAACTGTTTTTT
CAIADKAGEKLFF
>TRBJ1-6|TRBD1|.|TRBV28
TGTGCCAGCAGTTTCGTCTTGGTGGACAGGAAGATTTCACCCCTCCACTTT
CASSFVLVDRKISPLHF
>TRBJ1-2|.|.|TRBV28
TGTGCCAGCAGTTCAGCGGGACACCATAACTATGGCTACACCTTC
CASSSAGHHNYGYTF
>TRBJ1-5|.|.|TRBV5-5
TGTGCCAGCAGCCCAGGGGTTGGGAGGAGGGGCAATCAGCCCCAGCATTTT
CASSPGVGRRGNQPQHF
>TRBJ1-1|.|.|TRBV18
TGTGCCAGCTCACCACCGGGGATTGGGCCGGCAAACCAGAAAGCTTTCTTT
CASSPPGIGPANQKAFF
>TRBJ2-1|.|.|TRBV28
TGTGCCAGCAGTCCCCTTGGAGGAGGAGGTTACAATGAGCAGTTCTTC
CASSPLGGGGYNEQFF
>TRBJ2-1|TRBD2|.|TRBV5-1
TGCGCCAGCAGCTTGGGGGTAGCGGGAGCCGGGGGCGATGAGCAGTTCTTC
CASSLGVAGAGGDEQFF
>TRBJ2-7|TRBD1|.|TRBV7-9
TGTGCCAGCAGCTTAAGGGGACAGGGTAGTTACGAGCAGTACTTC
CASSLRGQGSYEQYF
>TRBJ1-1|.|.|TRBV7-9
TGTGCCAGCAGCTTTGTATTGAACACTGAAGCTTTCTTT
CASSFVLNTEAFF
>TRBJ2-7|.|.|TRBV19
TGTGCCAGTAGTCCTTGGACGGGGAGCTCCTACGAGCAGTACTTC
CASSPWTGSSYEQYF
>TRBJ2-7|TRBD1|.|TRBV7-9
TGTGCCAGCAGCTCGGGACAGAGCTCCTACGAGCAGTACTTC
CASSSGQSSYEQYF
>TRBJ2-2|TRBD2|.|TRBV27
TGTGCCAGCAGTTTGACTAGCGGGAGGGGACCCGGGGAGCTGTTTTTT
CASSLTSGRGPGELFF
>TRBJ1-1|TRBD1|.|TRBV18
TGTGCCAGCTCACTATACACGGGACAGGGTAAAACTGAAGCTTTCTTT
CASSLYTGQGKTEAFF
>TRBJ2-1|.|.|TRBV9
TGTGCCAGCAGCGTAGCTTCAGGGGCTATCTACAATGAGCAGTTCTTC
CASSVASGAIYNEQFF
>TRBJ2-5|.|.|TRBV5-4
TGTGCCAGCAGCGCACAGGGAACGACGGAGACCCAGTACTTC
CASSAQGTTETQYF
>TRBJ1-1|.|.|TRBV4-1
TGCGCCAGCAGCCCGATGCGAGGGACTGAAGCTTTCTTT
CASSPMRGTEAFF
>TRBJ2-7|TRBD2|.|TRBV19
TGTGCCAGTAGTACCGGGACTAGCGGGAACGAGCAGTACTTC
CASSTGTSGNEQYF
>TRBJ2-3|TRBD2|.|TRBV27
TGTGCCAGCAGTGTACTAGCGGGAGGTACAGATACGCAGTATTTT
CASSVLAGGTDTQYF
>TRBJ1-1|TRBD1|once|TRBV5-5
TGTGCCAGCAGCTTCGGGCAGGGGGATACCCTGAGTATCTTT
CASSFGQGDTLSIF
>TRBJ2-1|.|.|TRBV7-9
TGTGCCAGCAGCTTAGGCGATAATGAGCAGTTCTTC
CASSLGDNEQFF
>TRBJ1-6|.|.|TRBV27
TGTGCCAGCAGTTTGGGGGGGAGTAATTCACCCCTCCACTTT
CASSLGGSNSPLHF
>TRBJ2-1|TRBD2|.|TRBV5-1
TGCGCCAGCAGCTCCCTCGGGACTAGCCCTAACAATGAGCAGTTCTTC
CASSSLGTSPNNEQFF